One sample yielded the 3 T cell receptor beta chains listed below, sequenced in a study of T cells in localized non-small cell lung cancer. Sequencing was performed with immunoSEQ multiplex PCR; in TCRdb, only in-frame clones are kept and a portion is missing. The sample consists of tens of thousands of clones, 70% to 90% of them appearing once. This specimen was peripheral blood, taken before any cancer treatment. Source of these receptors: a male donor aged 60 or older with stage III squamous cell lung carcinoma.

This chain joins TRBV5-5 and TRBJ2-1; no definite D call. Trimming shortened V by 5 bases and J by 6 bases, and 18 bases separated the two germline ends. The CDR3 covers 15 residues. CDR1 is SGHKS and CDR2 is YYEKEE in the germline V gene (reference sequence). CDR3 residues: CASRSLGSSINEQFF. Here the CDR3 DNA reads TGTGCCAGCAGATCCCTCGGCAGCTCCATCAATGAGCAGTTCTTC.

This clone qualifies as medium-sized. For the CDR3, the DNA is TGTGCCTGGAGTGTAGGGGTAGGCGAGCAGTACTTC. Encoded protein: CAWSVGVGEQYF. The chain links TRBV30 to TRBJ2-7; D might be TRBD1 (5 bases). CDR1 and CDR2 (germline): GTSNPN, SVGIG (reference sequence). The germline V and J ends were trimmed by 0 bases and 6 bases, with 9 bases remaining between them. The CDR3 length is 12 residues.

The chain employs TRBV18 and TRBJ2-7; TRBD1 aligns across 8 bases. CDR1 is KGHSH, CDR2 LQKENI, per germline. The CDR3 runs 14 residues. V dropped 8 bases and J dropped 0; count of bases not matched to a gene: 6. Here the CDR3 reads CASTRDRSSYEQYF. The CDR3 DNA follows: TGTGCCAGCACCCGGGACAGGAGCTCCTACGAGCAGTACTTC.